Below, 2 T cell receptor beta chains from the same sample are listed, as sequenced in a study of blood T cell repertoires in COVID-19 (dated by TCRdb to about 2020). Receptors were amplified or captured by the immunoSEQ multiplex PCR assay. TCRdb took this table from immuneACCESS and kept in-frame rearrangements with V and J called. Such tables lack part of the clones; where checked against another copy, unresolved V genes explain under half of the gap, and the rest is unexplained. A total of 230,000 or so clones appear in this sample, 83% of them only once. In total, the top ten clones hold roughly 7.8% of the sample. What was sequenced was peripheral blood. The receptors originated from a man aged 35 to 55 with active or convalescent COVID-19.

V and J are TRBV10-3 and TRBJ1-4, with a weak D call TRBD1 (5 bases). Germline assignment: CDR1 ENHRY and CDR2 SYGVKD. This CDR3 region has 14 residues. Trimming removed 9 bases at V and 0 bases at J, with 11 bases between. The CDR3 sequence: CAIRDSTTNEKLFF. The CDR3 DNA sequence: TGTGCCATTAGAGACAGCACAACTAATGAAAAACTGTTTTTT.

This chain connects TRBV5-1 to TRBJ2-7; a possible D gene is TRBD1 (6 bases). Trimming shortened V by 4 bases and J by 3 bases, and 14 bases separated the two germline ends. Germline CDR1 and CDR2: SGHRS and YFSETQ. The CDR3 consists of 14 residues. The chain's CDR3 is CASSHAAGDYEQYF. The CDR3 DNA is TGCGCCAGCAGCCACGCCGCAGGGGACTACGAGCAGTACTTC.